These 23 T cell receptor beta chains were sequenced from one sample in a study of shared clonotypes between healthy human individuals. Clones were read by immunoSEQ multiplex PCR, and TCRdb kept only the in-frame ones, dropping some. Among 950,000 to 1,200,000 clones, approximately 75% were seen once, and the ten largest hold 0.85% to 1%. The sample was memory CD4+ T cells from PBMCs. Subset meaning: CD45RA-negative fraction. These receptors all come from a man between 18 and 35 years old in good health. Some clones in this sample may be carry-over from other donors' samples.

This clone was observed a handful of times. The CDR3 DNA sequence: TGTGCCAGCAGCCAAGACGAGAGGGGGGATGGCTACACCTTC. This codes for CASSQDERGDGYTF. This chain joins TRBV4-2 and TRBJ1-2; TRBD1 is a possible D gene (6 bases). The germline V and J ends were trimmed by 0 bases and 6 bases, with 11 bases remaining between them. The CDR3 runs 14 residues. Germline V CDR1 and CDR2: LGHNA, YNFKEQ.

The CDR3 loop is CASSSRGTGHLGNEKLFF. The CDR3 DNA is TGTGCCAGCAGCTCTCGCGGGACAGGCCATTTAGGGAATGAAAAACTGTTTTTT. The chain recombines TRBV11-2 with TRBJ1-4, with 8 nucleotides matching TRBD1. Trimming cost V 4 bases and J 5 bases; bases outside gene matches: 15. CDR1 is SGHAT and CDR2 is FQNNGV in the germline V gene. This CDR3 spans 18 amino acids.

V gene TRBV6-6 combines with J gene TRBJ2-1; TRBD2 matches 9 bases. CDR1 and CDR2 (germline): MNHNY, SVGAGI (reference sequence). The CDR3 length is 14 residues. The trim removed 4 bases at V and 8 bases at J, leaving 6 bases unmatched. As DNA, the CDR3 is TGTGCCAGCAGTTCCGTTAGCGGGAGTGATGAGCAGTTCTTC. Residues: CASSSVSGSDEQFF.

The rearrangement links TRBV7-9 to TRBJ1-5, with a tentative D call TRBD1 (6 bases). CDR1 is SEHNR, CDR2 FQNEAQ, per germline (reference sequence). V gave up 8 bases and J gave up 0 bases, with 14 bases separating them. CDR3 length: 15 amino acids. CDR3 region: CASGAKGDSNQPQHF. For the CDR3, the DNA is TGTGCCAGCGGGGCGAAGGGGGATAGCAATCAGCCCCAGCATTTT.

CDR3 in DNA: TGTGCCAGCAGACAGGGGCTGGGTAATGAAAAACTGTTTTTT. It is translated as CASRQGLGNEKLFF. V gene TRBV7-9 combines with J gene TRBJ1-4; 7 nucleotides align to TRBD1. The V segment lost 6 bases and the J segment 4 bases; nucleotides outside the gene matches: 5. CDR3 length: 14 residues. Germline-derived CDR1 and CDR2 are SEHNR and FQNEAQ (reference sequence).

This chain uses TRBV18 with TRBJ1-2; D gene uncertain. Trimming took 1 base from V and 7 from J, leaving 10 bases between them. CDR3 length: 13 amino acids. Germline V gene lookup returns CDR1 KGHSH and CDR2 LQKENI. The CDR3 here is CASSPRQPAGYTF. CDR3 nucleotides: TGTGCCAGCTCACCACGGCAGCCCGCTGGCTACACCTTC. The whole variable domain, filled in from reference TRBV18 and TRBJ1-2, reads NAGVMQNPRHLVRRRGQEARLRCSPMKGHSHVYWYRQLPEEGLKFMVYLQKENIIDESGMPKERFSAEFPKEGPSILRIQQVVRGDSAAYFCASSPRQPAGYTFGSGTRLTVV.

This chain connects TRBV9 to TRBJ2-7; TRBD1 matches at 9 bases. The CDR3 runs 16 residues. CDR1 is SGDLS and CDR2 is YYNGEE in the germline V gene. With 4 bases clipped from V and 4 bases from J, the junction kept 12 bases outside the gene matches. For the CDR3, the DNA is TGTGCCAGCAGCTTAGCACAGGGGGCAATGGTGTACGAGCAGTACTTC. Its protein is CASSLAQGAMVYEQYF.

This clone was seen repeatedly, ten times or more. This chain links TRBV5-1 with TRBJ1-2; the D gene is possibly TRBD1 (5 bases). Germline lookup yields CDR1 SGHRS and CDR2 YFSETQ. V was cut by 4 bases and J by 4 bases, with 17 bases left in between. This CDR3 comprises 15 residues. CDR3 residues: CASSPGGGVGYGYTF. Written as DNA, the CDR3 is TGCGCCAGCAGCCCCGGGGGAGGGGTTGGCTATGGCTACACCTTC. Full variable domain (outside the CDR3, taken from reference TRBV5-1 and TRBJ1-2): KAGVTQTPRYLIKTRGQQVTLSCSPISGHRSVSWYQQTPGQGLQFLFEYFSETQRNKGNFPGRFSGRQFSNSRSEMNVSTLELGDSALYLCASSPGGGVGYGYTFGSGTRLTVV.

The chain joins TRBV19 to TRBJ2-7, with D possibly matching TRBD1 (6 bases). Germline CDR1 reads LNHDA; CDR2 reads SQIVND (reference sequence). The CDR3 totals 14 residues. Between the trimmed V and J ends, which lost 5 bases and 2 bases, there was a span of 13 bases. The CDR3 DNA follows: TGTGCCAGTAGTCGGGCAGGGGCCACCTACGAGCAGTACTTC. Translation gives CASSRAGATYEQYF.

In its sample, this clone was seen once. The same CDR3 also results from other DNA sequences found in this sample. The V call is TRBV6-5, the J call TRBJ1-5; TRBD1 is a possible D gene (5 bases). This CDR3 spans 15 amino acids. Germline V gene sequence: CDR1 MNHEY, CDR2 SVGAGI. The V end lost 0 bases, the J end lost 2 bases, and 8 bases lay between the germline ends. The CDR3 region is CASSYSGTGNQPQHF. CDR3 nucleotide sequence: TGTGCCAGCAGTTACTCTGGGACGGGCAATCAGCCCCAGCATTTT.

The chain recombines TRBV28 with TRBJ1-4, with TRBD1 identical over 8 bases. CDR3 length: 16 amino acids. Germline assignment: CDR1 MDHEN and CDR2 SYDVKM. J was trimmed by 5 bases and V by 6 bases; bases with no gene match: 11. CDR3 in amino acids: CASRGADRGQNEKLFF. CDR3 coding DNA: TGTGCCAGCAGGGGGGCAGACAGGGGACAGAATGAAAAACTGTTTTTT.

As concerns this clone: The identical CDR3 is also encoded by other nucleotide sequences in the sample. The chain recombines TRBV4-1 with TRBJ2-5; 13 bases fit TRBD2. CDR1 MGHRA and CDR2 YSYEKL come from the germline V gene. The J segment lost 3 bases and the V segment lost 4 bases, leaving 2 bases of the junction unmatched. This CDR3 is built from 15 residues. The CDR3: CASSPGLAGEETQYF. Written as DNA, the CDR3 is TGCGCCAGCAGCCCCGGACTAGCGGGAGAAGAGACCCAGTACTTC.

With regard to this clone: This same CDR3 is encoded by further DNA sequences in the sample. V gene TRBV5-1 combines with J gene TRBJ2-7; 8 bases are a match to TRBD1. The germline gives CDR1 SGHRS, CDR2 YFSETQ. V was clipped by 0 bases and J by 2 bases; unmatched bases: 1. This CDR3 contains 14 residues. DNA for the CDR3: TGCGCCAGCAGCTTGGACAGGGGGACCTACGAGCAGTACTTC. As protein: CASSLDRGTYEQYF.

This clone was picked up one time. The chain carries TRBV4-2 and TRBJ2-1; 8 bases match TRBD2. The germline V gene has CDR1 LGHNA and CDR2 YNFKEQ. V lost 3 bases, J lost 6 bases, and 7 bases stayed unmatched. This CDR3 has 15 residues. CDR3: CASSQSGSVGNEQFF. For the CDR3, the DNA is TGTGCCAGCAGCCAGAGCGGGAGCGTAGGCAATGAGCAGTTCTTC.

This chain uses TRBV6-5 with TRBJ1-1; the D gene is possibly TRBD1 (5 bases). The CDR3 length is 14 residues. CDR1 MNHEY and CDR2 SVGAGI come from the germline V gene. Deletions cut 2 bases from V and 1 base from J, with 8 bases between. In DNA, the CDR3 is TGTGCCAGCAGTTACAACAGGAAGAACACTGAAGCTTTCTTT. Amino acid sequence: CASSYNRKNTEAFF.

The rearrangement links TRBV15 to TRBJ2-7, with TRBD2 matching 12 bases. The CDR3 extends over 15 amino acids. From germline, CDR1 is LNHNV and CDR2 YYDKDF (reference sequence). Trimming took 6 bases from V and 7 from J; bases not matched to a gene: 10. The DNA of the CDR3 is TGTGCCACCAGTGGGGCTAGCGGGAGGGCCAGAGAGCAGTACTTC. Its translation is CATSGASGRAREQYF.

The chain carries TRBV5-6 and TRBJ2-1, with D possibly TRBD2 on 5 matching bases. There are 13 residues in the CDR3. Germline loops: CDR1 SGHDT, CDR2 YYEEEE. The CDR3 region is CVQQPTGYNEQFF. The DNA of the CDR3 is TGTGTCCAGCAGCCCACGGGATACAATGAGCAGTTCTTC.

The V gene is TRBV4-1, the J gene TRBJ2-7, with D uncertain. The CDR3 contains 15 residues. V gave up 1 base and J gave up 3 bases, with 13 bases separating them. Germline V gene lookup returns CDR1 MGHRA and CDR2 YSYEKL. The CDR3 sequence is CASSQVQMTNYEQYF. In DNA form, the CDR3 reads TGCGCCAGCAGCCAAGTACAGATGACGAACTACGAGCAGTACTTC.

The V gene is TRBV4-2, the J gene TRBJ1-5; the match to TRBD1 covers 9 bases. This CDR3 region has 15 residues. Losses at the gene ends were 2 bases for V and 4 bases for J; bases not matched to a gene: 3. Germline V gene lookup returns CDR1 LGHNA and CDR2 YNFKEQ. CDR3: CASSQRDRDNQPQHF. Written as DNA, the CDR3 is TGTGCCAGCAGCCAAAGGGACAGGGATAATCAGCCCCAGCATTTT.

The chain carries TRBV19 and TRBJ2-4; D is ambiguous. This CDR3 has 14 residues. Looked up from germline, CDR1 is LNHDA and CDR2 is SQIVND (reference sequence). V lost 5 bases to trimming and J lost 1 base, with 9 bases between them. For the CDR3, the DNA is TGTGCCAGTAGTCAATCCAGGGCCAAAAACATTCAGTACTTC. It yields the protein CASSQSRAKNIQYF.

The V call is TRBV6-5, the J call TRBJ2-3; D call uncertain. The CDR3 is 14 amino acids. V lost 2 bases, J lost 0 bases, and 6 bases lay in between. Germline values: CDR1 MNHEY, CDR2 SVGAGI. This chain's CDR3 is CASSYTRSTDTQYF. The DNA of the CDR3 is TGTGCCAGCAGTTACACCCGGAGCACAGATACGCAGTATTTT.

The chain couples TRBV9 to TRBJ2-3; D remains ambiguous. Germline values: CDR1 SGDLS, CDR2 YYNGEE. Deletions cut 4 bases from V and 3 bases from J, with 12 bases between. The CDR3 has 14 residues. Here the CDR3 reads CASSLQPETDTQYF. The CDR3, as DNA: TGTGCCAGCAGCCTACAACCAGAAACAGATACGCAGTATTTT.

This clone has only a few counts. The V and J genes are TRBV9 and TRBJ2-1, with TRBD2 matching 9 bases. V shed 0 bases and J 6 bases; nucleotides not matched to a gene: 10. The CDR3 has 17 amino acids. Germline CDR1 and CDR2: SGDLS and YYNGEE. CDR3 nucleotide sequence: TGTGCCAGCAGCGTAGCGACTAGCGGCGGAACTGGCAATGAGCAGTTCTTC. It specifies CASSVATSGGTGNEQFF.